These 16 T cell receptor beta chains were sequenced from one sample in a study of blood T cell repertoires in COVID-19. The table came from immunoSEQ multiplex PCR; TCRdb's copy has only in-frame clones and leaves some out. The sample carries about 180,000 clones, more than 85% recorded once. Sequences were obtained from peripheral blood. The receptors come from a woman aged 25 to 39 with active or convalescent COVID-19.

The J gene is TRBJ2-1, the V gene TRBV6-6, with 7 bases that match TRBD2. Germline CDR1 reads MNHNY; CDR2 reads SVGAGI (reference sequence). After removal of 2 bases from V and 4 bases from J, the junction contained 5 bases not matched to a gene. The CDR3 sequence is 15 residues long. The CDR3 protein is CASSYPGLSYNEQFF. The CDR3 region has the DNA TGTGCCAGCAGTTACCCGGGACTATCTTACAATGAGCAGTTCTTC.

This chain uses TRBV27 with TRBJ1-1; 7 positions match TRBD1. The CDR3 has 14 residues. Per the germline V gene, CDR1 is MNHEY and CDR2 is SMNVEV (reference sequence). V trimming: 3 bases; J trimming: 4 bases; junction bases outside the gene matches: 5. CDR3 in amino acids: CASSFAPGGTEAFF. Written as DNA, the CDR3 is TGTGCCAGCAGTTTCGCCCCAGGGGGCACTGAAGCTTTCTTT.

In DNA, the CDR3 is TGTGCCAGCAGCTTAGATCCCGGACTGAGCGGGGAGCTGTTTTTT. Residues: CASSLDPGLSGELFF. The rearrangement links TRBV11-2 to TRBJ2-2; tentative D call: TRBD2 (5 bases). CDR1 SGHAT and CDR2 FQNNGV come from the germline V gene. Trimming took off 0 bases at V and 7 bases at J, with 12 bases between the two ends. This CDR3 contains 15 residues.

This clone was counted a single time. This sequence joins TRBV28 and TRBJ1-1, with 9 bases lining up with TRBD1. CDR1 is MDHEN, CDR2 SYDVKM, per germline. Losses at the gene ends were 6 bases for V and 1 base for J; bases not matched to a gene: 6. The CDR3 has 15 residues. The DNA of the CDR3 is TGTGCCAGCAGATTACAGGGGGCGGCGAACACTGAAGCTTTCTTT. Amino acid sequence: CASRLQGAANTEAFF.

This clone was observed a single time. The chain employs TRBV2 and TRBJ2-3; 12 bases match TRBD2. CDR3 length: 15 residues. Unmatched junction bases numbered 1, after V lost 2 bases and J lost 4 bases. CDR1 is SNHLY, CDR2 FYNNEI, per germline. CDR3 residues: CASSELAGGADTQYF. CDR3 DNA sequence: TGTGCCAGCAGTGAACTAGCGGGAGGGGCAGATACGCAGTATTTT.

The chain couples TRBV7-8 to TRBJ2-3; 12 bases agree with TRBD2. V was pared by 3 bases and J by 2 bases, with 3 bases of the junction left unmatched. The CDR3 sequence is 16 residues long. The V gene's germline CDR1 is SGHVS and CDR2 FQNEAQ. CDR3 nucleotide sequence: TGTGCCAGCAGCTTGGCTAGCGGGGGGGTCACAGATACGCAGTATTTT. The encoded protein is CASSLASGGVTDTQYF.

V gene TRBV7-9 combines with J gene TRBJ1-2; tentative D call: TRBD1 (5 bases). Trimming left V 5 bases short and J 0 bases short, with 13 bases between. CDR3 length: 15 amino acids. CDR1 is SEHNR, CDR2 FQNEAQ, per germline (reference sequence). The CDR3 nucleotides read TGTGCCAGCAGCCGTACGACAGTAGCTAACTATGGCTACACCTTC. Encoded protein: CASSRTTVANYGYTF.

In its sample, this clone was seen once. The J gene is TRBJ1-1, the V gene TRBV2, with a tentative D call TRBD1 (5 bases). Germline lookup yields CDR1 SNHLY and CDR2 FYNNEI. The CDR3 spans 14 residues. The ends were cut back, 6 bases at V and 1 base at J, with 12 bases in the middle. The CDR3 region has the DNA TGTGCCAGCAGCCCGCAGGGAAGGAACACTGAAGCTTTCTTT. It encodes CASSPQGRNTEAFF.

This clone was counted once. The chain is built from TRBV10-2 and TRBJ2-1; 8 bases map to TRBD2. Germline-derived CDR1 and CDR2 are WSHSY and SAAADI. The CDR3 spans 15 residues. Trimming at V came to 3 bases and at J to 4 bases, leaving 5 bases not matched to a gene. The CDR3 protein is CASSDGGRLYNEQFF. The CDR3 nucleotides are TGCGCCAGCAGTGATGGCGGGAGGCTGTACAATGAGCAGTTCTTC.

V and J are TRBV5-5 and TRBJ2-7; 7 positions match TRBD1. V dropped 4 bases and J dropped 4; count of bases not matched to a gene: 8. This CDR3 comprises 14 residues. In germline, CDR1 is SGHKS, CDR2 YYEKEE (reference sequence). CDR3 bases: TGTGCCAGCAGCCCCTGGACAGGTCCTTACGAGCAGTACTTC. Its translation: CASSPWTGPYEQYF.

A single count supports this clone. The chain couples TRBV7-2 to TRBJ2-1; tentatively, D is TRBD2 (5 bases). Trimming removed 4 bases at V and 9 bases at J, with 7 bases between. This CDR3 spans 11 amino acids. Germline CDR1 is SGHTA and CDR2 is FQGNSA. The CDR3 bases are TGTGCCAGCAGCTACGGAGGTGAGCAGTTCTTC. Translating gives CASSYGGEQFF.

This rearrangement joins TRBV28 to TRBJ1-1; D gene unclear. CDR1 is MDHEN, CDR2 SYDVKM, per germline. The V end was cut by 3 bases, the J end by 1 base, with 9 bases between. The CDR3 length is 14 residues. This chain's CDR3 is CASSFRRGNTEAFF. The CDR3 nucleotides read TGTGCCAGCAGTTTTAGGAGAGGGAACACTGAAGCTTTCTTT.

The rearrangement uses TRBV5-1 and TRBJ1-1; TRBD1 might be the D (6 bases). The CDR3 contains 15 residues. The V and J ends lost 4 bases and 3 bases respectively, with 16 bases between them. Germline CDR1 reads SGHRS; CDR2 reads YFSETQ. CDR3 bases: TGCGCCAGCAGCCATGGTGGGGGACAAGACACTGAAGCTTTCTTT. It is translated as CASSHGGGQDTEAFF.

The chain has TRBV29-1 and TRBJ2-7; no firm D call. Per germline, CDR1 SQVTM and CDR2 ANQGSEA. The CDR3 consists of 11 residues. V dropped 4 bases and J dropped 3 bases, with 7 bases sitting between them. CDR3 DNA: TGCAGCGTTGGGCGAGGCTACGAGCAGTACTTC. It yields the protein CSVGRGYEQYF.

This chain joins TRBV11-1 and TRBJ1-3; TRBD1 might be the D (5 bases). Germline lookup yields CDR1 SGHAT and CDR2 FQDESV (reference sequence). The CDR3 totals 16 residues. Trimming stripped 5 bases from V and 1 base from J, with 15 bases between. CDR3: CASSGQTYVSGNTIYF. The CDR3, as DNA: TGTGCCAGCAGCGGACAAACCTACGTTTCTGGAAACACCATATATTTT.

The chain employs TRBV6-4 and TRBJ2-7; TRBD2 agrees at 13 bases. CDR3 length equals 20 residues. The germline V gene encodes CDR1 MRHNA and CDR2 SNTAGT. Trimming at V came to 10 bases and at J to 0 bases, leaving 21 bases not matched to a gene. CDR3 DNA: TGTGCCACCTCGGGGGGGGGCAGGACTAGCGGGAGCAGGAGCTCCTACGAGCAGTACTTC. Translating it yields CATSGGGRTSGSRSSYEQYF.